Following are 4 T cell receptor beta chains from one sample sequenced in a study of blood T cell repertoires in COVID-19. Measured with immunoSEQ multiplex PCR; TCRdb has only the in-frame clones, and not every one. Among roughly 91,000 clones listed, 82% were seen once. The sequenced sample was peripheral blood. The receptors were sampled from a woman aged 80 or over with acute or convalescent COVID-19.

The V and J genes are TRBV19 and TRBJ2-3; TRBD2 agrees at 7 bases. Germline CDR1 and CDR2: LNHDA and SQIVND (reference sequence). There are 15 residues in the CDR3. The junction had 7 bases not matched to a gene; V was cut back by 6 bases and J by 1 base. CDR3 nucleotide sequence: TGTGCCAGTAGAGTCCTGGCGGGGGGCACAGATACGCAGTATTTT. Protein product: CASRVLAGGTDTQYF.

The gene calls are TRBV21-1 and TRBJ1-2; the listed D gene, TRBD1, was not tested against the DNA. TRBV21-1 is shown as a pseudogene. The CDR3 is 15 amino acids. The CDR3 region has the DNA TGTGCCAGCAGCAAATCGGGCAGGGGGTATGATGGCTACACCTTC. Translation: CASSKSGRGYDGYTF.

The CDR3 DNA reads TGTGCCAGCAGTAACCTACAGGGGGCCTCTTGGGGCTACACCTTC. Translated: CASSNLQGASWGYTF. The chain combines TRBV6-6 with TRBJ1-2; 9 positions match TRBD1. V shed 5 bases and J 8 bases; nucleotides not matched to a gene: 12. CDR1 is MNHNY and CDR2 is SVGAGI in the germline V gene (reference sequence). CDR3 length: 15 residues.

This CDR3 reads CASKDVGLSTDTQYF. The CDR3 region has the DNA TGTGCCAGCAAAGATGTGGGCCTAAGCACAGATACGCAGTATTTT. The J gene is TRBJ2-3, the V gene TRBV28; no clear D. Germline V gene lookup returns CDR1 MDHEN and CDR2 SYDVKM. Trimming took off 7 bases at V and 0 bases at J, with 14 bases between the two ends. The CDR3 runs to 15 residues.